A single sample gave rise to the 15 T cell receptor beta chains below, sequenced in a study of blood T cell repertoires in COVID-19. Assay used: immunoSEQ multiplex PCR; TCRdb lists only in-frame clones, some missing. The data hold roughly 390,000 clones, with 70% to 90% observed a single time. Sequenced material: peripheral blood. The receptors originated from a woman younger than 45 with COVID-19, enrolled during active disease.

This clone has a single count. V usage is TRBV7-9 and J usage is TRBJ1-4; no reliable D call. The ends were cut back, 5 bases at V and 8 bases at J, with 9 bases in the middle. This CDR3 contains 12 residues. Germline lookup yields CDR1 SEHNR and CDR2 FQNEAQ (reference sequence). The CDR3 here is CASSTEAEKLFF. CDR3 DNA: TGTGCCAGCAGCACCGAAGCGGAAAAACTGTTTTTT.

This clone is a singleton in its sample. The chain is built from TRBV7-2 and TRBJ2-7; D gene unclear. This CDR3 spans 11 amino acids. Germline V CDR1 and CDR2: SGHTA, FQGNSA. V lost 3 bases and J lost 4, with 4 bases in between. CDR3 sequence (DNA): TGTGCCAGCAGCTTCCAATACGAGCAGTACTTC. As protein: CASSFQYEQYF.

The chain recombines TRBV24-1 with TRBJ1-3; D is unclear. This CDR3 comprises 15 residues. The germline V gene encodes CDR1 KGHDR and CDR2 SFDVKD. Trimming shortened V by 3 bases and J by 0 bases, and 8 bases separated the two germline ends. CDR3 amino acids: CATSDPGSSGNTIYF. Written as DNA, the CDR3 is TGTGCCACCAGTGATCCCGGGAGCTCTGGAAACACCATATATTTT.

The chain is built from TRBV9 and TRBJ2-7; 8 bases map to TRBD2. CDR3 length: 12 amino acids. CDR1 SGDLS and CDR2 YYNGEE come from the germline V gene. V shed 2 bases and J 6 bases; nucleotides not matched to a gene: 1. The CDR3 sequence: CASSVGLGEQYF. For the CDR3, the DNA is TGTGCCAGCAGCGTGGGACTAGGCGAGCAGTACTTC.

V usage is TRBV5-1 and J usage is TRBJ2-2; 7 positions match TRBD2. The germline V gene encodes CDR1 SGHRS and CDR2 YFSETQ. Losses at the gene ends were 5 bases for V and 5 bases for J; bases not matched to a gene: 12. The CDR3 loop spans 16 amino acids. In DNA form, the CDR3 reads TGCGCCAGCAGGGAAGAAGGGAGGGCCTCAACCGGGGAGCTGTTTTTT. This codes for CASREEGRASTGELFF.

The V and J genes are TRBV2 and TRBJ2-7; D is possibly TRBD1 (5 bases). The germline CDR1 and CDR2 sequences are SNHLY and FYNNEI. V lost 7 bases, J lost 3 bases, and 16 bases lay in between. The CDR3 has 14 residues. In DNA, the CDR3 is TGTGCCAGCACCTACCAGGGCGCGATCTACGAGCAGTACTTC. Translated: CASTYQGAIYEQYF.

This chain joins TRBV5-4 and TRBJ2-7; TRBD2 is a possible D gene (7 bases). Germline-derived CDR1 and CDR2 are SGHNT and YYREEE (reference sequence). This CDR3 region has 15 residues. The V end was cut by 1 base, the J end by 5 bases, with 16 bases between. The CDR3 DNA follows: TGTGCCAGCAGCTTGAGGCCGGGGGGCGGACACGAGCAGTACTTC. This codes for CASSLRPGGGHEQYF.

The V and J genes are TRBV6-1 and TRBJ2-7, with D possibly TRBD1 on 5 matching bases. The CDR3 spans 14 residues. The V and J ends lost 1 base and 6 bases respectively, with 13 bases between them. The germline V gene has CDR1 MNHNS and CDR2 SASEGT. CDR3 residues: CASSEGWGAREQYF. CDR3 nucleotides: TGTGCCAGCAGTGAAGGGTGGGGCGCTCGCGAGCAGTACTTC.

The rearrangement links TRBV19 to TRBJ2-1; TRBD1 is a possible D gene (6 bases). V was trimmed by 5 bases and J by 7 bases, leaving 12 bases between them. Germline V gives CDR1 LNHDA, CDR2 SQIVND (reference sequence). This CDR3 has 13 residues. The CDR3 coding sequence is TGTGCCAGTAGTGTAACTAGGGGGAATGAGCAGTTCTTC. This encodes CASSVTRGNEQFF.

As to this clone: One end of the junction does not line up with germline, which may come from a read error. The rearrangement links TRBV7-7 to TRBJ2-3; 9 bases are a match to TRBD1. CDR1 is SSHAT and CDR2 is FNYEAQ in the germline V gene (reference sequence). The length of the CDR3 is 13 residues. The CDR3 sequence is CASSTDRGDTQYF. CDR3 coding DNA: TGTGCTAGCAGCACCGACAGGGGGGATACGCAGTATTTT.

The chain uses TRBV24-1 and TRBJ2-3; D possibly corresponds to TRBD1 (6 bases). V dropped 4 bases and J dropped 0 bases, with 10 bases sitting between them. Looked up from germline, CDR1 is KGHDR and CDR2 is SFDVKD. The CDR3 is 15 amino acids. CDR3 sequence (DNA): TGTGCCACCAGTGACCAGGGGACCAGCACAGATACGCAGTATTTT. Protein product: CATSDQGTSTDTQYF.

The chain has TRBV28 and TRBJ2-7; the match to TRBD1 covers 9 bases. With V trimmed by 4 bases and J by 3 bases, 4 bases remained unmatched. CDR1 is MDHEN and CDR2 is SYDVKM in the germline V gene. The CDR3 runs 14 residues. Written as DNA, the CDR3 is TGTGCCAGCAGTTCACCGGACAGGGGCTACGAGCAGTACTTC. This gives the protein CASSSPDRGYEQYF.

This chain joins TRBV11-3 and TRBJ2-3; 14 nucleotides line up with TRBD2. The V gene end was trimmed by 5 bases and the J gene end by 6 bases; junction bases not matched to a gene: 13. From germline, CDR1 is SGHNT and CDR2 YENEEA. The CDR3 totals 18 residues. CDR3 amino acids: CASSPGRLAGGSSDTQYF. The CDR3 DNA is TGTGCCAGCAGCCCAGGCCGACTAGCGGGAGGGTCATCGGATACGCAGTATTTT.

The chain links TRBV4-2 to TRBJ2-5; TRBD2 matches 9 bases. CDR3 length equals 16 residues. Germline V lookup: CDR1 LGHNA, CDR2 YNFKEQ. V was clipped by 3 bases and J by 5 bases; unmatched bases: 10. In DNA form, the CDR3 reads TGTGCCAGCAGCCACGTCAGCGGGAGGCCCTGGGAGACCCAGTACTTC. Its translation: CASSHVSGRPWETQYF.

The chain couples TRBV29-1 to TRBJ2-5, with TRBD2 identical over 8 bases. CDR1 and CDR2 from the germline V gene are SQVTM and ANQGSEA. The CDR3 has 14 amino acids. The junction had 5 bases not matched to a gene; V was cut back by 1 base and J by 4 bases. CDR3 in amino acids: CSVEVTGGGETQYF. The CDR3 DNA sequence: TGCAGCGTTGAAGTTACCGGGGGGGGAGAGACCCAGTACTTC.